This T cell receptor (beta chain) appears in the sequencing data of a study of Ad26.COV2.S vaccination and SARS-CoV-2 variants. Study-wide points: While placebo recipients had lower spike-specific TCR breadth, vaccine recipients had more.

Germline CDR1 is KGHDR and CDR2 is SFDVKD. The CDR3 has 12 amino acids. Trimming stripped 0 bases from V and 9 bases from J, with 5 bases between. Treatment meaning: roughly 18 received Ad26.COV2.S at low or high dose, single or two shots; several received placebo; per-sample allocation not given. It was on day 63 after the first vaccine or placebo injection that samples were taken. Boston hosted the donor, who was an adult aged 18-55 years. Participants' vaccine, an Ad26 vector, delivered Wuhan-strain SARS-CoV-2 spike. The repertoire was sequenced with immunoSEQ multiplex PCR; TCRdb's copy has only in-frame clones and lacks some. The repertoire consists of roughly 700,000 clones, with about 90% occurring once and the leading ten covering approximately 1.5%. Remarks on this clone: Its antigen remains unidentified. Distinct nucleotide sequences in the sample also encode this CDR3.

This TCR came from a person aged 18-60 years who received the Ad26.COV2.S COVID-19 vaccine or a placebo. The sample consisted of peripheral blood, taken in a trial of Ad26.COV2.S vaccine versus placebo. The V call is TRBV24-1, the J call TRBJ2-1, with TRBD2 as a possible D gene (5 bases). CDR3 sequence reads: CATSDLGGEQFF. The CDR3 DNA follows: TGTGCCACCAGTGATTTGGGAGGTGAGCAGTTCTTC.